The 14 T cell receptor beta chains presented below share a single source sample, sequenced in a study of T cell responses to AZD1222 COVID-19 vaccine. The table came from immunoSEQ multiplex PCR; TCRdb's copy has only in-frame clones and leaves some out. The sample yields fewer than 200,000 clones, almost 95% seen once. The starting material was peripheral blood, obtained on day 0 of AZD1222 vaccination. The receptors come from an adult in good health.

The chain uses TRBV29-1 and TRBJ1-1; 9 nucleotides line up with TRBD1. The CDR3 contains 14 residues. CDR1 is SQVTM, CDR2 ANQGSEA, per germline. The ends lost 6 bases at V and 1 base at J; junction bases unmatched: 6. CDR3: CSVGPGQGNTEAFF. CDR3 nucleotide sequence: TGCAGCGTCGGACCGGGACAGGGGAACACTGAAGCTTTCTTT.

V usage is TRBV7-9 and J usage is TRBJ1-5, with a weak D call TRBD1 (5 bases). Trimming pared 5 bases from V and 7 bases from J, leaving 9 bases between. Germline values: CDR1 SEHNR, CDR2 FQNEAQ (reference sequence). The CDR3 has 12 residues. CDR3 nucleotide sequence: TGTGCCAGCAGCCCAGGGTTACAGCCCCAGCATTTT. It translates to CASSPGLQPQHF.

The genes are TRBV3-1 (or the pseudogene TRBV3-2) and TRBJ1-4, with D unclear. The germline V gene encodes CDR1 LGHDT and CDR2 YNNKEL (reference sequence). V dropped 5 bases and J dropped 7 bases, with 14 bases sitting between them. The CDR3 spans 14 residues. CDR3 bases: TGTGCCAGCAGCACGGCCTTGAGAGGTGAAAAACTGTTTTTT. Translation: CASSTALRGEKLFF.

The J gene is TRBJ2-7, the V gene TRBV10-3, with D perhaps matching TRBD1 (5 bases). This CDR3 has 17 amino acids. The germline gives CDR1 ENHRY, CDR2 SYGVKD. Trimming removed 3 bases at V and 2 bases at J, with 20 bases between. The chain's CDR3 is CAISEGVYGPGTYEQYV. The CDR3 DNA follows: TGTGCCATCAGTGAAGGGGTCTACGGCCCCGGAACCTACGAGCAGTACGTC.

The chain combines TRBV6-5 with TRBJ2-1, with 7 bases fitting TRBD2. V gave up 6 bases and J gave up 9 bases; unmatched junction bases: 11. CDR3 length: 14 residues. Looked up from germline, CDR1 is MNHEY and CDR2 is SVGAGI. CDR3 bases: TGTGCCAGCAGCCACGGACTAGGAGCCCGTGAGCAGTTCTTC. Its translation: CASSHGLGAREQFF.

The rearrangement joins TRBV5-1 to TRBJ2-3; TRBD2 agrees at 7 bases. V was clipped by 4 bases and J by 0 bases; unmatched bases: 11. The CDR3 contains 17 residues. CDR1 is SGHRS and CDR2 is YFSETQ in the germline V gene. The chain's CDR3 is CASSPTPSSGSTDTQYF. The CDR3 DNA is TGCGCCAGCAGCCCCACCCCTTCTAGCGGCAGCACAGATACGCAGTATTTT.

This clone was counted a single time. The chain uses TRBV4-1 and TRBJ1-5, with 7 nucleotides matching TRBD1. The CDR3 length is 16 residues. Germline loops: CDR1 MGHRA, CDR2 YSYEKL. The trim removed 0 bases at V and 0 bases at J, leaving 2 bases unmatched. In nucleotides, the CDR3 is TGCGCCAGCAGCCAAGAGGGACAGCATAGCAATCAGCCCCAGCATTTT. Residues: CASSQEGQHSNQPQHF.

The chain uses TRBV6-5 and TRBJ1-4; a weak D match, TRBD1 (6 bases). The V gene's germline CDR1 is MNHEY and CDR2 SVGAGI. Trimming shortened V by 6 bases and J by 1 base, and 9 bases separated the two germline ends. This CDR3 contains 14 residues. CDR3 DNA sequence: TGTGCCAGCAGCCCAGGGGTAACTAATGAAAAACTGTTTTTT. This gives the protein CASSPGVTNEKLFF.

This clone was observed a single time. The rearrangement uses TRBV7-8 and TRBJ2-7, with D perhaps TRBD1 (6 bases). V was trimmed by 2 bases and J by 2 bases, leaving 16 bases between them. Germline V gene lookup returns CDR1 SGHVS and CDR2 FQNEAQ. This CDR3 is built from 16 residues. The CDR3 protein is CASSLTGPSTPYEQYV. In DNA, the CDR3 is TGTGCCAGCAGCTTAACAGGGCCGTCCACCCCCTACGAGCAGTACGTC.

This chain connects TRBV28 to TRBJ2-5; TRBD1 might be the D (6 bases). V gave up 7 bases and J gave up 7 bases, with 22 bases separating them. This CDR3 has 15 amino acids. The germline gives CDR1 MDHEN, CDR2 SYDVKM. This chain's CDR3 is CASNPPGGGWGTQYF. CDR3 in DNA: TGTGCCAGCAACCCCCCCGGTGGGGGCTGGGGGACCCAGTACTTC.

The chain recombines TRBV4-1 with TRBJ2-3; no reliable D call. Germline V gene data show CDR1 as MGHRA and CDR2 as YSYEKL. This CDR3 region has 13 residues. Trimming removed 1 base at V and 3 bases at J, with 5 bases between. CDR3 loop: CASSQVITDTQYF. In DNA, the CDR3 is TGCGCCAGCAGCCAAGTTATAACAGATACGCAGTATTTT.

The V and J genes are TRBV18 and TRBJ2-1; no clear D gene. CDR1 is KGHSH and CDR2 is LQKENI in the germline V gene. V was trimmed by 0 bases and J by 5 bases, leaving 8 bases between them. The CDR3 has 14 amino acids. The CDR3 sequence: CASSPPARNNEQFF. The CDR3 DNA follows: TGTGCCAGCTCACCACCCGCCAGAAACAATGAGCAGTTCTTC.

This clone was counted once. V is TRBV7-9 and J is TRBJ1-1; D possibly corresponds to TRBD1 (5 bases). Looked up from germline, CDR1 is SEHNR and CDR2 is FQNEAQ (reference sequence). V was shortened by 1 base and J by 4 bases, with 16 bases between the two germline ends. There are 16 residues in the CDR3. The CDR3 coding sequence is TGTGCCAGCAGCTTAGATCTTCTGGGGGGAATCACTGAAGCTTTCTTT. Encoded protein: CASSLDLLGGITEAFF.

The chain combines TRBV29-1 with TRBJ1-4; maybe TRBD1 (5 bases). Trimming cost V 0 bases and J 8 bases, with 16 bases left between them. CDR3 length: 15 residues. Germline V gene sequence: CDR1 SQVTM, CDR2 ANQGSEA. The DNA of the CDR3 is TGCAGCGTTGAAGACCGAGGGGCTCCGCGGGAAAAACTGTTTTTT. Its translation is CSVEDRGAPREKLFF.